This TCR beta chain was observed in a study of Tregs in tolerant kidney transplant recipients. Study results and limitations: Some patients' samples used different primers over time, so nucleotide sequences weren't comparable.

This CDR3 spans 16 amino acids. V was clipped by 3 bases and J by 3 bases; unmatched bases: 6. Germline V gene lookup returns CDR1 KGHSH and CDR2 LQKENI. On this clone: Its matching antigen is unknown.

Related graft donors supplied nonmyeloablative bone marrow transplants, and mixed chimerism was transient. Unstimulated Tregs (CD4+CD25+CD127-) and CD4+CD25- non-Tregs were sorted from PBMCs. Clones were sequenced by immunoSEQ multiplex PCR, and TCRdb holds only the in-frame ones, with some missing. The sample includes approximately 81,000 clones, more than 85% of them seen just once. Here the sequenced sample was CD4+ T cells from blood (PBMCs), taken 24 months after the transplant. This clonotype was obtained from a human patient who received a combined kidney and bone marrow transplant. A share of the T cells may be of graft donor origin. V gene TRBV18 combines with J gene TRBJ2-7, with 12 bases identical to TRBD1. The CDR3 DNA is TGTGCCAGCTCACCTCGGGACAGGGGGCTTTTCTACGAGCAGTACTTC. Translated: CASSPRDRGLFYEQYF.